This T cell receptor (beta chain) was documented in a study of blood T cell repertoires in COVID-19. On the study more broadly: From T cells, B-cell-depleted T cells, or PBMCs came the material, which was cDNA or gDNA.

Trimming left V 0 bases short and J 7 bases short, with 12 bases between. Per germline, CDR1 KGHSH and CDR2 LQKENI. The CDR3 consists of 14 residues. Under the authors' procedure: The assay estimated nucleated cells by amplifying reference gene primers. Some clones are missing from TCRdb's copy, which holds only in-frame ones; the method was immunoSEQ multiplex PCR. V, J and clone size were drawn from that table, and D and trimming were deduced from the DNA. The sample includes roughly 220,000 clones, around 84% of them seen just once. Sequencing was carried out using peripheral blood. V is TRBV18 and J is TRBJ1-2; D may be TRBD1 (5 bases). This clonotype was sampled from an older woman who had recovered from COVID-19. Here the CDR3 reads CASSPPARVVGYTF. The CDR3 DNA reads TGTGCCAGCTCACCACCGGCCAGGGTTGTTGGCTACACCTTC.